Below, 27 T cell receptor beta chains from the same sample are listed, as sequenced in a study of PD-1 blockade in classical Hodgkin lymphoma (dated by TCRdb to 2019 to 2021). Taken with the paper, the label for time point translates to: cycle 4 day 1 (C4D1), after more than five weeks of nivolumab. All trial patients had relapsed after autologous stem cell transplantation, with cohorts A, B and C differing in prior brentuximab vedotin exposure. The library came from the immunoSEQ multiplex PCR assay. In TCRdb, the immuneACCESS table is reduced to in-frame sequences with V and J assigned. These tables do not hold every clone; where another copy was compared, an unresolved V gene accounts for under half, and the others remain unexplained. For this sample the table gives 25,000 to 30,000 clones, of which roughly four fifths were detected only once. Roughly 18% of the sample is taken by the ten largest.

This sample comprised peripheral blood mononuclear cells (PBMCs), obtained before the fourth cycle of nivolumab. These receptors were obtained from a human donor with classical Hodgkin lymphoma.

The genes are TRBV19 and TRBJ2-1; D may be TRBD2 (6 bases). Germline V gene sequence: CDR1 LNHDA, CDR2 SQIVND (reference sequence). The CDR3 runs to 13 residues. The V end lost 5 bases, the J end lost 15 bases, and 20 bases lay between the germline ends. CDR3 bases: TGTGCCAGTAGTGCCACCGGGACTTCGTCCCGGTTCTTC. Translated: CASSATGTSSRFF.

The CDR3 DNA reads TGTGCCAGCAGTTACGTGACAGGGGACACTGAAGCTTTCTTT. Translation: CASSYVTGDTEAFF. This chain joins TRBV6-5 and TRBJ1-1, with 8 positions matching TRBD1. The CDR3 covers 14 residues. V gave up 2 bases and J gave up 3 bases; unmatched junction bases: 2. The germline V gene encodes CDR1 MNHEY and CDR2 SVGAGI.

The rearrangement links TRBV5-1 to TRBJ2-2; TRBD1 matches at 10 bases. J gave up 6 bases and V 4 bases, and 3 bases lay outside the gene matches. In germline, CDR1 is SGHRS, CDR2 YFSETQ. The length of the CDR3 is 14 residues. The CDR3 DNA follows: TGCGCCAGCAGCCAGGGACAGGGGCCCGGGGAGCTGTTTTTT. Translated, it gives CASSQGQGPGELFF.

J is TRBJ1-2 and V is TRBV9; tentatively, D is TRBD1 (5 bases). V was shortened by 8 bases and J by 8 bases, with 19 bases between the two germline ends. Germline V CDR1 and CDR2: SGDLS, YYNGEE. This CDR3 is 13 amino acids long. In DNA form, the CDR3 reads TGTGCCAGAACCGCCTGGGGCCGTCGCGGCTACACCTTC. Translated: CARTAWGRRGYTF.

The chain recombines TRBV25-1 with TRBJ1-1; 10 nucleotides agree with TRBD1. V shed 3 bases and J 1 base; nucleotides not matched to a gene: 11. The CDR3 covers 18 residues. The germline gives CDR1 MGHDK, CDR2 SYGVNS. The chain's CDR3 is CASSDPYGGQGPNTEAFF. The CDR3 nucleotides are TGTGCCAGCAGTGACCCATATGGGGGACAGGGGCCGAACACTGAAGCTTTCTTT.

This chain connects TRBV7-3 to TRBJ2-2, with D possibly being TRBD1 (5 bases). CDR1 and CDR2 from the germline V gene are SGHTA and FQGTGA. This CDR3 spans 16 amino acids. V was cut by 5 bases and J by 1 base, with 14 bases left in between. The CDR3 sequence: CASSPQGRQNTGELFF. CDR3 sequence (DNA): TGTGCCAGCAGCCCCCAGGGTAGACAGAACACCGGGGAGCTGTTTTTT.

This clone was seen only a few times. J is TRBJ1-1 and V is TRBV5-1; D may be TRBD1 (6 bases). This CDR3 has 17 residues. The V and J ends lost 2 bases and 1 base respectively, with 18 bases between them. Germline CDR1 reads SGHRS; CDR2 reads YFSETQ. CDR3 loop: CASSFRGAAEKNTEAFF. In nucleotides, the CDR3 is TGCGCCAGCAGCTTTAGGGGGGCGGCGGAAAAGAACACTGAAGCTTTCTTT.

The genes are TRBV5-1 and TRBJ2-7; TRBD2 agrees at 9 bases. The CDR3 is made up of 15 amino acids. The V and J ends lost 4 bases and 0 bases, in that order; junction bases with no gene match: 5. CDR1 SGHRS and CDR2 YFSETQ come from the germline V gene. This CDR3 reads CASSTTSGLSYEQYF. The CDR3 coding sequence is TGCGCCAGCAGCACGACTAGCGGCCTCTCCTACGAGCAGTACTTC.

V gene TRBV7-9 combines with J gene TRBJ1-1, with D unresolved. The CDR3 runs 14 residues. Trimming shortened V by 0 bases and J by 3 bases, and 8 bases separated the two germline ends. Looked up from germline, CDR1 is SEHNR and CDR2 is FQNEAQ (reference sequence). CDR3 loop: CASSLASRHTEAFF. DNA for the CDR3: TGTGCCAGCAGCTTAGCGAGTCGGCACACTGAAGCTTTCTTT.

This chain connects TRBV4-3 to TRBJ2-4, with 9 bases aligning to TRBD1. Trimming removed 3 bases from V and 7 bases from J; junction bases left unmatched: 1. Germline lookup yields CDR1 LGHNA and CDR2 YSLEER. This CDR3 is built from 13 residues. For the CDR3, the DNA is TGCGCCAGCAGCCAGGGACAGGGCAACATTCAGTACTTC. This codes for CASSQGQGNIQYF.

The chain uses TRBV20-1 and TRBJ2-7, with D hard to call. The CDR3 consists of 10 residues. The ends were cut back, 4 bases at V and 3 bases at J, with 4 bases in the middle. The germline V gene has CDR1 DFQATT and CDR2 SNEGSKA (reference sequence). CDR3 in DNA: TGCAGTGCTAAGTTCTACGAGCAGTACTTC. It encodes CSAKFYEQYF.

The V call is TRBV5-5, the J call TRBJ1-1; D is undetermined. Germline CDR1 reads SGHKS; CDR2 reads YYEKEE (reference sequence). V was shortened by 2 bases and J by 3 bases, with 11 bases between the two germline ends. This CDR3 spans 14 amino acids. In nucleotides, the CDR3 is TGTGCCAGCAGCTTCTGGGAGGTTGACACTGAAGCTTTCTTT. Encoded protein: CASSFWEVDTEAFF.

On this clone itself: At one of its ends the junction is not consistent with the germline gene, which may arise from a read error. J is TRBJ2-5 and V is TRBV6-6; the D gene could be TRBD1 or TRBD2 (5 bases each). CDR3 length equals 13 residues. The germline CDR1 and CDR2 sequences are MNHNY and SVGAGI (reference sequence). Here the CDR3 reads CASSDSGGETQYF. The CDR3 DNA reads TGTGCCAGCAGTGACTCTGGGGGAGAGACCCAGTACTTC.

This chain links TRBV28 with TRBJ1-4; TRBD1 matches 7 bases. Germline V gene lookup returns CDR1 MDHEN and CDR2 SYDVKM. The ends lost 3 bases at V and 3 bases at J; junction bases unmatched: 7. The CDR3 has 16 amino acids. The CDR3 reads CASSLAPGQSNEKLFF. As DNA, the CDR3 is TGTGCCAGCAGTTTGGCACCGGGACAGTCTAATGAAAAACTGTTTTTT.

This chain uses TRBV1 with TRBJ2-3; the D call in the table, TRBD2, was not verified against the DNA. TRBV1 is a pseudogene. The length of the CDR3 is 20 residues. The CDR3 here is CTSSQENGLAGEGKGDTQYF. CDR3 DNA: TGCACCAGCAGCCAAGAAAATGGGCTAGCGGGGGAGGGGAAGGGAGATACGCAGTATTTT.

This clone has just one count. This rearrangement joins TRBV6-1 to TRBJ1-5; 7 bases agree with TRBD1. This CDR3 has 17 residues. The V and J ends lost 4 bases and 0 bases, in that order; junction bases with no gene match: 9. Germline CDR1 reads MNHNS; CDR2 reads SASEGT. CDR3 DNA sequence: TGTGCCAGCAGTGGAGACAGGGTTGTCTTTAGCAATCAGCCCCAGCATTTT. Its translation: CASSGDRVVFSNQPQHF.

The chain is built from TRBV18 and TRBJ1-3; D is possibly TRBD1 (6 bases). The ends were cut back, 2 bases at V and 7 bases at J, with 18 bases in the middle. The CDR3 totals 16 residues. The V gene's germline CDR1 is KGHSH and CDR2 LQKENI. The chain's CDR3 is CASSPTGGPVRNTIYF. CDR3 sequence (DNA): TGTGCCAGCTCACCAACTGGGGGGCCCGTGCGGAACACCATATATTTT.

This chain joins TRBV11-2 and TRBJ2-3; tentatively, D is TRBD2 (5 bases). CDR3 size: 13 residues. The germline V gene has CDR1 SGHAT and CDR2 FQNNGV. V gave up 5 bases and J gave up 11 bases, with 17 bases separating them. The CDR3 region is CASSPPAGVGQYF. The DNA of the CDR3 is TGTGCCAGCAGCCCCCCGGCCGGGGTGGGGCAGTATTTT.

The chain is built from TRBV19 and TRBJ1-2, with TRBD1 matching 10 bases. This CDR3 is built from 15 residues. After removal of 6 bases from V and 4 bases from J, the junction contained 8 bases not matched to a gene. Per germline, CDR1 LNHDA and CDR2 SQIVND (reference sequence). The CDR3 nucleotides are TGTGCCAGTAGCCAAAGGACAGGGGGTTTCTATGGCTACACCTTC. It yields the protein CASSQRTGGFYGYTF.

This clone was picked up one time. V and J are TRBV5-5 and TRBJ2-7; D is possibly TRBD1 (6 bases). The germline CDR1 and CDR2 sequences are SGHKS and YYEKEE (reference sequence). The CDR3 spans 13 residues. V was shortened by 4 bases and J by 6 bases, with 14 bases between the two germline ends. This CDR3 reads CASSLTGMAEQYF. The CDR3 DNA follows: TGTGCCAGCAGCCTGACAGGAATGGCCGAGCAGTACTTC. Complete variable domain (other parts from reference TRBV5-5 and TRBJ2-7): DAGVTQSPTHLIKTRGQQVTLRCSPISGHKSVSWYQQVLGQGPQFIFQYYEKEERGRGNFPDRFSARQFPNYSSELNVNALLLGDSALYLCASSLTGMAEQYFGPGTRLTVT.

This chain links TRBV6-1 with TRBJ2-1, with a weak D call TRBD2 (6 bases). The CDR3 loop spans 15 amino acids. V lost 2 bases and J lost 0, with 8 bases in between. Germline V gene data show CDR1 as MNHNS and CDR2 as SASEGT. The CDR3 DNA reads TGTGCCAGCAGTGAATTGGGGGGCTCCTACAATGAGCAGTTCTTC. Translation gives CASSELGGSYNEQFF.

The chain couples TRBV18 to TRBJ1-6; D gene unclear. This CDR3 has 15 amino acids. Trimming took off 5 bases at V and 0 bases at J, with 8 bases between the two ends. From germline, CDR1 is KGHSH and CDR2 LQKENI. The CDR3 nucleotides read TGTGCCAGCTCATCCGAACTCTCCTATAATTCACCCCTCCACTTT. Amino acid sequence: CASSSELSYNSPLHF.

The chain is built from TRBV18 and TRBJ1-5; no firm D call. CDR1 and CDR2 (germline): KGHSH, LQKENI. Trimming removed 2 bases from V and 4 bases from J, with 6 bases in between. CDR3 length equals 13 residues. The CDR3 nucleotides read TGTGCCAGCTCACCAGCGGATAATCAGCCCCAGCATTTT. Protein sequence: CASSPADNQPQHF. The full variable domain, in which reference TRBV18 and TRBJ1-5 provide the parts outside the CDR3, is NAGVMQNPRHLVRRRGQEARLRCSPMKGHSHVYWYRQLPEEGLKFMVYLQKENIIDESGMPKERFSAEFPKEGPSILRIQQVVRGDSAAYFCASSPADNQPQHFGDGTRLSIL.

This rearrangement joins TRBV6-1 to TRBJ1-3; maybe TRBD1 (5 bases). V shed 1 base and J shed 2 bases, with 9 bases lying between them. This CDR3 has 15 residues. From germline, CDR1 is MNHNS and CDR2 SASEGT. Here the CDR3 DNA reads TGTGCCAGCAGTGAAGAGGGGACCGCTGGAAACACCATATATTTT. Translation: CASSEEGTAGNTIYF.

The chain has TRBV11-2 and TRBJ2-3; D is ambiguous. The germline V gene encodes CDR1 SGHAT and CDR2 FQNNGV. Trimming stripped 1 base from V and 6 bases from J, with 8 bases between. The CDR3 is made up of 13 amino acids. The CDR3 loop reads CASSLGLADTQYF. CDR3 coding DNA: TGTGCCAGCAGCTTAGGGCTGGCGGATACGCAGTATTTT.

CDR3 residues: CASSVIERMEEAFF. The CDR3 coding sequence is TGTGCCAGCAGCGTAATTGAAAGGATGGAGGAAGCTTTCTTT. The chain couples TRBV9 to TRBJ1-1; D uncertain. The CDR3 has 14 residues. The V and J ends lost 1 base and 8 bases respectively, with 15 bases between them. Germline lookup yields CDR1 SGDLS and CDR2 YYNGEE.

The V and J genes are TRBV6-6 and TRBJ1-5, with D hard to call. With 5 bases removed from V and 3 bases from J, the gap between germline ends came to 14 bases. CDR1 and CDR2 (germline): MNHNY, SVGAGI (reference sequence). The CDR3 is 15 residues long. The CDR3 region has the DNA TGTGCCAGCAGTCACAATCGACGTCTCAATCAGCCCCAGCATTTT. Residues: CASSHNRRLNQPQHF.